This TCR beta chain was identified during a study of cytomegalovirus exposure and HLA in healthy donors. Study overall: Earlier work reported 117 million unique TCR beta sequences from 180 million or so T cells. In terms of ancestry, the Caucasian-associated cluster contained 75% to 90% of the approximately 430 genotyped donors.

V trimming: 3 bases; J trimming: 4 bases; junction bases outside the gene matches: 6. Germline CDR1 reads GTSNPN; CDR2 reads SVGIG (reference sequence). This CDR3 has 14 amino acids. Comments on this clone: The antigen remains unidentified.

Findings and caveats of the study: Later analysis suggested links between common viral pathogens and several top significant clusters. For most subjects, TCR beta sequences were reported to predict HLA-A and HLA-B alleles with accuracy.

60 Vbeta and 13 Jbeta primers were used in PCR. Some clones are missing from TCRdb's copy, which holds only in-frame ones; the method was immunoSEQ multiplex PCR. The data contain roughly 200,000 clones, 70% to 80% of them singletons. The J gene is TRBJ2-3, the V gene TRBV30, with 8 bases matching TRBD2. The specimen sequenced was PBMCs. The TCR originated in a woman between 35 and 50 years old in good health and CMV-seronegative. The CDR3 here is CAWSRGGTADTQYF. The DNA for the CDR3 is TGTGCCTGGAGCCGCGGGGGGACCGCAGATACGCAGTATTTT.